This entry concerns a single T cell receptor (beta chain). The antigen remains undetermined. TCRdb processed the reads anew with MiXCR; each CDR3 protein has one entry. The top ten clones hold over 10% of a sample with fewer than 900,000 distinct CDR3 sequences, 29% of them seen once. The data derive from a study of T cell repertoires in cytomegalovirus infection. The V gene's germline CDR1 is PRHDT and CDR2 FYEKMQ (reference sequence). The V end was cut by 0 bases, the J end by 5 bases, with 25 bases between. This CDR3 comprises 19 residues. Study-wide findings and caveats: Predominance within the ex vivo response was attributable to HLA-C-restricted CMV-specific TCR beta clonotypes.

The chain uses TRBV13 and TRBJ1-2; D unclear. The sample consisted of cultured CD8+ T cells from PBMCs, taken from culture after CMV antigen stimulation. The TCR originated in a human donor in good health (CMV status not recorded). Some clones in this sample may be carry-over from other donors' samples. This CDR3 is CASSLGPDRTHPPTYGYTF. In DNA, the CDR3 is TGTGCCAGCAGCTTAGGCCCAGATCGGACCCACCCTCCCACTTATGGCTACACCTTC.